These 10 T cell receptor beta chains came from one sample sequenced in a study of CD8+CD57+ T cells in acquired aplastic anemia. Patients included in sequencing had previously demonstrated CD8+CD57+ cell expansion by flow cytometry. TCR beta VDJ and CDR3 profiles were obtained from a genomic DNA template. Using its own MiXCR run on the reads, TCRdb lists one record per CDR3 protein. The sample includes around 500,000 distinct CDR3 sequences, less than 35% of them seen just once. What was sequenced was sorted CD4+, CD8+, or CD8+CD57+ T cells (not recorded which) from PBMCs. The receptors shown here come from a human donor with aplastic anemia.

This chain uses TRBV11-1 with TRBJ2-7, with a weak D call TRBD1 (7 bases). The CDR3 is 19 amino acids. Germline values: CDR1 SGHAT, CDR2 FQDESV (reference sequence). The V and J ends lost 0 bases and 5 bases respectively, with 26 bases between them. As DNA, the CDR3 is TGTGCCAGCAGCTTAGCTATATCACCGGGGCGGGACAGATCCCACGAGCAGTACTTC. Amino acids: CASSLAISPGRDRSHEQYF.

In the case of this clonotype: This may stem from a read error, because a much larger clone lies one nucleotide away. As DNA, the CDR3 is TGTGCCAGCAGCTTATGGGACGGGGGCAGCGAGCAGTACTTC. Protein sequence: CASSLWDGGSEQYF. The V call is TRBV7-2, the J call TRBJ2-5; D may match TRBD1 or TRBD2 (6 bases each). Gene TRBJ2-7 matches the end of the DNA better, so the J call may be wrong. There are 14 residues in the CDR3. Germline assignment: CDR1 SGHTA and CDR2 FQGNSA.

Note on this clonotype: This may be a read error, as it is one base from a much larger clone. V usage is TRBV20-1 and J usage is TRBJ2-7; possibly TRBD1 or TRBD2 for D (5 bases each). Between the trimmed V and J ends, which lost 0 bases and 6 bases, there was a span of 18 bases. The germline gives CDR1 DFQATT, CDR2 SNEGSKA (reference sequence). This CDR3 has 15 residues. The DNA of the CDR3 is TGCAGTGCTAGAGAACCCAGAGGGGATGGCGGCGAGCAGTACTTC. This codes for CSAREPRGDGGEQYF.

Many counts were recorded for this clonotype. The chain links TRBV7-2 to TRBJ1-3; no definite D call. The CDR3 is 13 amino acids. The germline V gene encodes CDR1 SGHTA and CDR2 FQGNSA. The V and J ends lost 5 bases and 3 bases respectively, with 8 bases between them. CDR3 region: CASSGADGNTIYF. DNA for the CDR3: TGTGCCAGCAGCGGCGCAGATGGAAACACCATATATTTT. The full variable domain, in which reference TRBV7-2 and TRBJ1-3 provide the parts outside the CDR3, is GAGVSQSPSNKVTEKGKDVELRCDPISGHTALYWYRQSLGQGLEFLIYFQGNSAPDKSGLPSDRFSAERTGGSVSTLTIQRTQQEDSAVYLCASSGADGNTIYFGEGSWLTVV.

This clonotype came up a few times. The rearrangement links TRBV20-1 to TRBJ2-5, with D unresolved. Trimming pared 0 bases from V and 5 bases from J, leaving 7 bases between. CDR1 and CDR2 (germline): DFQATT, SNEGSKA (reference sequence). The CDR3 spans 12 residues. The CDR3 DNA sequence: TGCAGTGCTAGAGAATTTGGCGAGACCCAGTACTTC. As protein: CSAREFGETQYF.

In its sample, this clonotype was seen many times. The V call is TRBV20-1, the J call TRBJ2-7, with no clear D. The germline CDR1 and CDR2 sequences are DFQATT and SNEGSKA (reference sequence). The CDR3 is made up of 12 amino acids. V was cut by 6 bases and J by 0 bases, with 9 bases left in between. The CDR3 nucleotides are TGCAGTGCCAGTGACAACTCCTACGAGCAGTACTTC. Translation: CSASDNSYEQYF.

This clonotype was seen a few times. The rearrangement links TRBV5-4 to TRBJ1-2, with 8 bases matching TRBD1. Trimming cost V 0 bases and J 5 bases; bases outside gene matches: 12. The germline V gene encodes CDR1 SGHNT and CDR2 YYREEE (reference sequence). This CDR3 has 17 residues. In nucleotides, the CDR3 is TGTGCCAGCAGCTTGGGGGGCAGGGGGCGATGGGGATATGGCTACACCTTC. Protein product: CASSLGGRGRWGYGYTF.

Comment on this clonotype: Given the absence of the conserved phenylalanine or tryptophan at the CDR3 end, a read error is likely. This chain connects TRBV19 to TRBJ1-1; the D is unclear. The V and J ends lost 3 bases and 7 bases respectively, with 18 bases between them. CDR1 LNHDA and CDR2 SQIVND come from the germline V gene (reference sequence). This CDR3 is 15 amino acids long. The chain's CDR3 is CASSIVTVGHYEAFL. In DNA form, the CDR3 reads TGTGCCAGTAGTATTGTGACTGTCGGTCACTATGAAGCTTTCCTT.

This clonotype was seen ten or more times. V usage is TRBV7-6 and J usage is TRBJ1-3; D is unclear. The CDR3 has 15 amino acids. Germline V lookup: CDR1 SGHVS, CDR2 FNYEAQ. Between the trimmed V and J ends, which lost 5 bases and 0 bases, there was a span of 11 bases. The CDR3 DNA reads TGTGCCAGCAGCATACAGACGAGCTCTGGAAACACCATATATTTT. It encodes CASSIQTSSGNTIYF.

This sequence joins TRBV4-1 and TRBJ1-4; D unresolved. The CDR3 is made up of 15 amino acids. With 1 base removed from V and 4 bases from J, the gap between germline ends came to 10 bases. The germline CDR1 and CDR2 sequences are MGHRA and YSYEKL. The DNA for the CDR3 is TGCGCCAGCAGCCAAGGCCCCGGCTATAATGAAAAACTGTTTTTT. Protein: CASSQGPGYNEKLFF.